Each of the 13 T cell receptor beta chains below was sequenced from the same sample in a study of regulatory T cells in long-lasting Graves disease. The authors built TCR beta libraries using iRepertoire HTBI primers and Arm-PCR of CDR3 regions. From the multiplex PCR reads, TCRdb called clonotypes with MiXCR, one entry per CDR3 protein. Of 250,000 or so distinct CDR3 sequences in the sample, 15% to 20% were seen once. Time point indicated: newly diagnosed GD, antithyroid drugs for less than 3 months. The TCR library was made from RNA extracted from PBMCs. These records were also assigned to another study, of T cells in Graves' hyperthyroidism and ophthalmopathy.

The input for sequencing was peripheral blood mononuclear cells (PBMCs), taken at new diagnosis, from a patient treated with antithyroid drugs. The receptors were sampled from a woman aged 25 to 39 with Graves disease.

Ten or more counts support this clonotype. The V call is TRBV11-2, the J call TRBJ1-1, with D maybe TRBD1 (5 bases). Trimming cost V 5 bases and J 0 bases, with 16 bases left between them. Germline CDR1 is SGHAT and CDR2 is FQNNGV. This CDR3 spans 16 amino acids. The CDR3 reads CASSPGPRGLNTEAFF. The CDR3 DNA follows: TGTGCCAGCAGCCCCGGGCCCCGGGGGTTGAACACTGAAGCTTTCTTT. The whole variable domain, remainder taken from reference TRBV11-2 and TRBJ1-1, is EAGVAQSPRYKIIEKRQSVAFWCNPISGHATLYWYQQILGQGPKLLIQFQNNGVVDDSQLPKDRFSAERLKGVDSTLKIQPAKLEDSAVYLCASSPGPRGLNTEAFFGQGTRLTVV.

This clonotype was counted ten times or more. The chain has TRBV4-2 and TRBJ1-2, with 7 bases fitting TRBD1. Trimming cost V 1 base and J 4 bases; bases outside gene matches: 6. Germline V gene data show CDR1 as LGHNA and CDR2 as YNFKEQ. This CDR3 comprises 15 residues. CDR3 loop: CASSQGGGQVYGYTF. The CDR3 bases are TGTGCCAGCAGCCAAGGGGGAGGACAGGTCTATGGCTACACCTTC.

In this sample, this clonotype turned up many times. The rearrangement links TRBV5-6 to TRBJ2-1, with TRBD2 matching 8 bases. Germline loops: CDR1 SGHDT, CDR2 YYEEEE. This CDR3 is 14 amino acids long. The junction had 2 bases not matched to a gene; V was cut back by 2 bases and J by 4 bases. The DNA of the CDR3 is TGTGCCAGCAGCTTTAGCGGGGTTTACAATGAGCAGTTCTTC. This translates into CASSFSGVYNEQFF.

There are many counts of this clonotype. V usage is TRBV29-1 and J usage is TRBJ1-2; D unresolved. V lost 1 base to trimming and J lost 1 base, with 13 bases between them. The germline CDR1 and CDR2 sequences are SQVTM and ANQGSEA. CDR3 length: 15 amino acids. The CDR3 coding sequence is TGCAGCGTTGAAGCGGAAGCACCCTATAACTATGGCTACACCTTC. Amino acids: CSVEAEAPYNYGYTF. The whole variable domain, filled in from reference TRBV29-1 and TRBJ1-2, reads SAVISQKPSRDICQRGTSLTIQCQVDSQVTMMFWYRQQPGQSLTLIATANQGSEATYESGFVIDKFPISRPNLTFSTLTVSNMSPEDSSIYLCSVEAEAPYNYGYTFGSGTRLTVV.

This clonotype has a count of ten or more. The DNA for the CDR3 is TGCGCCAGCAGGCCCCCCGGGGGGGAGCGGACAGATACGCAGTATTTT. It encodes CASRPPGGERTDTQYF. The chain joins TRBV5-1 to TRBJ2-3; 8 bases map to TRBD2. The germline CDR1 and CDR2 sequences are SGHRS and YFSETQ. The CDR3 consists of 16 residues. V shed 5 bases, J shed 3 bases, and the junction held 11 bases outside the gene matches. Variable domain in full (rest from reference TRBV5-1 and TRBJ2-3): KAGVTQTPRYLIKTRGQQVTLSCSPISGHRSVSWYQQTPGQGLQFLFEYFSETQRNKGNFPGRFSGRQFSNSRSEMNVSTLELGDSALYLCASRPPGGERTDTQYFGPGTRLTVL.

CDR3 region: CASSLVPTDTQYF. The CDR3 bases are TGTGCCAGCAGCTTAGTCCCGACAGATACGCAGTATTTT. The chain couples TRBV7-9 to TRBJ2-3; no definite D call. CDR3 length: 13 amino acids. Between the trimmed V and J ends, which lost 1 base and 3 bases, there was a span of 5 bases. CDR1 and CDR2 from the germline V gene are SEHNR and FQNEAQ (reference sequence).

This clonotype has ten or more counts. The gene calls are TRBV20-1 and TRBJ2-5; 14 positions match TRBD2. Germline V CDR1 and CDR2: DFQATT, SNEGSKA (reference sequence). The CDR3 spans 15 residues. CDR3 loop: CSLTSGGAGEGTQYF. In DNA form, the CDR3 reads TGCAGCCTGACTAGCGGGGGGGCCGGGGAAGGAACCCAGTACTTC.

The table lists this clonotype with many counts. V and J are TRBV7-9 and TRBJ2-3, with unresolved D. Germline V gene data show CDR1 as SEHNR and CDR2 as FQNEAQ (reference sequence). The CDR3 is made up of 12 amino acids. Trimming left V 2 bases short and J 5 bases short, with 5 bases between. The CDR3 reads CASSLPRDTQYF. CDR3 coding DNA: TGTGCCAGCAGCTTACCTCGAGATACGCAGTATTTT.

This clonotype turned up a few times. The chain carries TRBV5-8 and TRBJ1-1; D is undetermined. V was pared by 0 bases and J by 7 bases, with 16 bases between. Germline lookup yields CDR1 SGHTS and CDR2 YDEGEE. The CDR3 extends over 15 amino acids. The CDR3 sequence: CASSLAILWRVEAFF. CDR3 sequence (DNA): TGTGCCAGCAGCTTGGCCATACTGTGGCGGGTTGAAGCTTTCTTT.

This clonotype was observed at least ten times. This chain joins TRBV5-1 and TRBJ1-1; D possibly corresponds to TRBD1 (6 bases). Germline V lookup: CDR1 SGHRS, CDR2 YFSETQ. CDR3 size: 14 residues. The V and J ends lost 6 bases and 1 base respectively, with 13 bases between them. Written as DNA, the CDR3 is TGCGCCAGCAACCATACAGGGACGAACACTGAAGCTTTCTTT. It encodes CASNHTGTNTEAFF.

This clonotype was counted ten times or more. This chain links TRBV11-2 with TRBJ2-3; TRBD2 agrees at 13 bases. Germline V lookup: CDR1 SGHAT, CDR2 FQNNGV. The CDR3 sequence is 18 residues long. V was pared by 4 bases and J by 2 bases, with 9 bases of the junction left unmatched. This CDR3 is CASSSPGLAGKNTDTQYF. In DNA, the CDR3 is TGTGCCAGCAGCTCGCCGGGACTAGCGGGGAAAAACACAGATACGCAGTATTTT.

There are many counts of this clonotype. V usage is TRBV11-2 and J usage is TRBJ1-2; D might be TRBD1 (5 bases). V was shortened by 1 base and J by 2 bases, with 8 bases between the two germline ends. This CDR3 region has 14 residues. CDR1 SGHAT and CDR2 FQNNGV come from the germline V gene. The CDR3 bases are TGTGCCAGCAGCTTAGGGCGGGGGAACTATGGCTACACCTTC. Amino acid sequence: CASSLGRGNYGYTF.

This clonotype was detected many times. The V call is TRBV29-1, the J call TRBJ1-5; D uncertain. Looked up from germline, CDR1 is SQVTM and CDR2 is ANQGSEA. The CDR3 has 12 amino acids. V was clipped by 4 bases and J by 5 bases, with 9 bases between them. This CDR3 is CSVGARDQPQHF. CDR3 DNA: TGCAGCGTTGGGGCGCGGGATCAGCCCCAGCATTTT.